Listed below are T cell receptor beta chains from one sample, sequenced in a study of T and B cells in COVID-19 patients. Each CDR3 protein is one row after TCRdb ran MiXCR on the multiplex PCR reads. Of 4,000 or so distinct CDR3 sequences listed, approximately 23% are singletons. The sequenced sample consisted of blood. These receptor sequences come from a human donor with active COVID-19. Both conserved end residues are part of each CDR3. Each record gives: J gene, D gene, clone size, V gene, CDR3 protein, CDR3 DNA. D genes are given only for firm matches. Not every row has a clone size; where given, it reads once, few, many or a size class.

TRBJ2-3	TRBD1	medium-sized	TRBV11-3	CASSPRQGATDTQYF	TGTGCCAGCAGCCCCCGACAGGGGGCAACAGATACGCAGTATTTT
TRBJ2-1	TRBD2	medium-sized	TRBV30	CAWGNPGLANNEQFF	TGTGCCTGGGGCAATCCGGGACTAGCGAACAATGAGCAGTTCTTC
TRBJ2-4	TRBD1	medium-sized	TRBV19	CASIGTGVAKNIQYF	TGTGCCAGTATTGGGACAGGGGTAGCCAAAAACATTCAGTACTTC
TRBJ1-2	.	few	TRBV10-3	CAISESSVGGGEMNYGYTF	TGTGCCATCAGTGAGTCTTCCGTAGGAGGGGGGGAGATGAACTATGGCTACACCTTC
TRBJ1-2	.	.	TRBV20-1	CSARAGDYGYTF	TGCAGTGCTAGAGCAGGGGACTATGGCTACACCTTC
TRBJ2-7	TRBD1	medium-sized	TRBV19	CASSERQGAYEQYF	TGTGCCAGTAGCGAAAGACAGGGAGCCTACGAGCAGTACTTC
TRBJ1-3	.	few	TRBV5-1	CASSSGGNTIYF	TGCGCCAGCAGCTCGGGTGGAAACACCATATATTTT
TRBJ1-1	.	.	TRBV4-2	CASSQANFMNTEAFF	TGTGCCAGCAGCCAAGCGAACTTCATGAACACTGAAGCTTTCTTT
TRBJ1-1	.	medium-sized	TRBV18	CASSYRVDRNTEAFF	TGTGCCAGCTCCTACAGGGTGGATAGGAACACTGAAGCTTTCTTT
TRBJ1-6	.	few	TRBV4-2	CASSRVPGQNSPLHF	TGTGCCAGCAGCCGAGTACCGGGACAAAATTCACCCCTCCACTTT
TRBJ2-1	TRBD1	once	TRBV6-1	CASRPGQGAYNEQFF	TGTGCCAGCCGCCCGGGACAGGGGGCCTACAATGAGCAGTTCTTC
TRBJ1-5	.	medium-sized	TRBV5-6	CASSLQGGTQPQHF	TGTGCCAGCAGCTTACAGGGTGGCACTCAGCCCCAGCATTTT
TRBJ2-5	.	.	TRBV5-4	CASSPEGGAETQYF	TGTGCCAGCAGCCCCGAGGGGGGGGCGGAGACCCAGTACTTC
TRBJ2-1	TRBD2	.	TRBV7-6	CASSFTGTSGGTYNEQFF	TGTGCCAGCAGCTTCACTGGGACTAGCGGGGGGACCTACAATGAGCAGTTCTTC
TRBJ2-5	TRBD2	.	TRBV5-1	CASRGSGGQETQYF	TGCGCCAGCAGAGGGTCGGGGGGGCAAGAGACCCAGTACTTC
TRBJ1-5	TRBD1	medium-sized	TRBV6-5	CASSPLPGQGGNQPQHF	TGTGCCAGCAGCCCTTTACCGGGACAGGGGGGCAATCAGCCCCAGCATTTT
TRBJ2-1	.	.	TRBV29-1	CSINSGTLYNEQFF	TGCAGCATCAACTCCGGGACTCTCTACAATGAGCAGTTCTTC
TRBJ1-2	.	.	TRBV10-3	CAISESFQGYGYTF	TGTGCCATCAGTGAGTCTTTTCAGGGTTATGGCTACACCTTC
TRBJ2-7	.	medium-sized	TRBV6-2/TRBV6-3	CASSYGIYEQYF	TGTGCCAGCAGTTACGGCATCTACGAGCAGTACTTC
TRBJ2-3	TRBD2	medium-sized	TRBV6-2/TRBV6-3	CASSYPAAGNTDTQYF	TGTGCCAGCAGTTACCCAGCAGCGGGGAACACAGATACGCAGTATTTT
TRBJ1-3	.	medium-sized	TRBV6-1	CASRETGSGNTIYF	TGTGCCAGCAGGGAGACAGGCTCTGGAAACACCATATATTTT
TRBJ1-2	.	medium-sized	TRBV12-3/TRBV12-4	CASTLGGGKGYTF	TGTGCCAGCACTCTGGGGGGGGGGAAAGGCTACACCTTC
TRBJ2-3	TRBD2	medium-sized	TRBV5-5	CASSPTGTTRRTDTQYF	TGTGCCAGCAGCCCTACCGGGACTACCCGACGCACAGATACGCAGTATTTT
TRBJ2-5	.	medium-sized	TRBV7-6	CASSLKGETQYF	TGTGCCAGCAGCTTAAAGGGAGAGACCCAGTACTTC
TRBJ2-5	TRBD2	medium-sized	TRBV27	CASRSRTSSWGETQYF	TGTGCCAGCAGATCCCGGACTAGCTCATGGGGAGAGACCCAGTACTTC
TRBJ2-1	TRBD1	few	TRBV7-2	CASSLGDRGGRSDEQFF	TGTGCCAGCAGCTTAGGGGACAGGGGAGGTCGTTCGGATGAGCAGTTCTTC
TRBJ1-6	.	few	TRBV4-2	CASSQADGNSPLHF	TGTGCCAGCAGCCAAGCTGACGGTAATTCACCCCTCCACTTT
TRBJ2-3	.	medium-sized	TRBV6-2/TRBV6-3	CASRRGSTDTQYF	TGTGCCAGCCGGAGGGGGAGCACAGATACGCAGTATTTT
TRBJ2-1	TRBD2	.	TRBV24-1	CATSEAEAGASEQFF	TGTGCCACCAGTGAGGCTGAAGCGGGGGCAAGTGAGCAGTTCTTC
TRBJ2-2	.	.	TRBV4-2	CASSFLGAANNGELFF	TGCGCCAGCAGTTTCCTCGGGGCAGCTAACAACGGGGAGCTGTTTTTT
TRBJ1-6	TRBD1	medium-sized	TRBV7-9	CASSTHDRQGSGSPLHF	TGTGCCAGCAGCACACATGACCGACAGGGCTCGGGGTCACCCCTCCACTTT
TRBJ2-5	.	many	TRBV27	CASSLYIGQETQYF	TGTGCCAGCAGTTTATATATAGGTCAAGAGACCCAGTACTTC
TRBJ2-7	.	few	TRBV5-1	CASTRGDRSSYEQYF	TGCGCCAGCACCCGGGGTGACAGGAGCTCCTACGAGCAGTACTTC
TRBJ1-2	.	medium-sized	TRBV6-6	CASSPPGTNYGYTF	TGTGCCAGCAGTCCGCCGGGGACTAACTATGGCTACACCTTC
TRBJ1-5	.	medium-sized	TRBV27	CASQMRGAGRYQPQHF	TGTGCCAGCCAGATGCGTGGGGCAGGGAGGTATCAGCCCCAGCATTTT
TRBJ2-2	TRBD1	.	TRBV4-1	CASSPHGTGGVTGELFF	TGCGCCAGCAGCCCACACGGGACAGGGGGTGTCACCGGGGAGCTGTTTTTT
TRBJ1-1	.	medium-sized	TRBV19	CASSILARMNTEAFF	TGTGCCAGTAGTATTTTGGCGAGGATGAACACTGAAGCTTTCTTT
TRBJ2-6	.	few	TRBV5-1	CASSLRSGANVLTF	TGCGCCAGCAGCTTGCGGTCTGGGGCCAACGTCCTGACTTTC
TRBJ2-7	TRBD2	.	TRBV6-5	CASSLLAGGSEQYF	TGTGCCAGCAGCCTTCTAGCGGGGGGGAGCGAGCAGTACTTC